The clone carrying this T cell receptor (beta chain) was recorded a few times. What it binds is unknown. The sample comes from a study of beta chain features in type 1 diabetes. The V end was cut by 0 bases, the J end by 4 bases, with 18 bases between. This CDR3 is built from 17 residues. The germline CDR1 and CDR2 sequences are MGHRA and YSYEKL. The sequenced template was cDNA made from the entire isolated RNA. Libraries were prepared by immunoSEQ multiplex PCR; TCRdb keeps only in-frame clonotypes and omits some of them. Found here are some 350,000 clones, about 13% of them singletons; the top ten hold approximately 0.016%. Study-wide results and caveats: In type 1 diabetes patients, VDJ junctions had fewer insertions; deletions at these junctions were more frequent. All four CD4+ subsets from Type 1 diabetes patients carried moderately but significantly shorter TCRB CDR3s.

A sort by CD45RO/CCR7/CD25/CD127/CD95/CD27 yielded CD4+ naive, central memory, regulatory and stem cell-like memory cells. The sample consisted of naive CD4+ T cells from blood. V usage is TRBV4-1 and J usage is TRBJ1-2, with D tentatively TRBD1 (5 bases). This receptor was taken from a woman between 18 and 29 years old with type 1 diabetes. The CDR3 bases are TGCGCCAGCAGCCAAGATTCCCTCTCAGGGAAACCCTATGGCTACACCTTC. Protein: CASSQDSLSGKPYGYTF.